This TCR beta chain was sequenced during a study of cytomegalovirus exposure and HLA in healthy donors. The PCR used 60 Vbeta and 13 Jbeta primers. Libraries were prepared by immunoSEQ multiplex PCR; TCRdb keeps only in-frame clonotypes and omits some of them. Counted here are 120,000 to 150,000 clones, roughly 68% occurring once; the ten biggest clones make up about 4.7%. With regard to this clone: The target antigen is unknown.

Donors consisted of healthy bone marrow donors. The CDR3 extends over 13 amino acids. Germline V CDR1 and CDR2: ENHRY, SYGVKD. V gave up 5 bases and J gave up 8 bases; unmatched junction bases: 6. Whole-study findings and limits: Previously analyzed data showed that most TCR beta V segments were productive at a frequency of about 87% or about 30%.

The origin of this receptor is a man in his sixties in good health and CMV-seronegative. This chain links TRBV10-3 with TRBJ2-1; the match to TRBD1 covers 7 bases. Sequences were obtained from PBMCs. CDR3 DNA: TGTGCCATCAGTCGTTTAGGGGGCGATGAGCAGTTCTTC. Translated: CAISRLGGDEQFF.